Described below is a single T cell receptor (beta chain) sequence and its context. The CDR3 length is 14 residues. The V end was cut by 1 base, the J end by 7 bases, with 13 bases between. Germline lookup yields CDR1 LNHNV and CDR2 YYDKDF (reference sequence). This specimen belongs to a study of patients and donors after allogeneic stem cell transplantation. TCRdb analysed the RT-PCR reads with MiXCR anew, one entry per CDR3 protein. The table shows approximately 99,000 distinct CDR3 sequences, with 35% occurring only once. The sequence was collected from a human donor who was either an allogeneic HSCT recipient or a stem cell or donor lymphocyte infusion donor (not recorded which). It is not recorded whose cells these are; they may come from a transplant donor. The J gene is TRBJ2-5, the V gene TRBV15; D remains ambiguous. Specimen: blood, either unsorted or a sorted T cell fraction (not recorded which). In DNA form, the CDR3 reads TGTGCCACCAGCAGAGCGGACCGATCGACGACCCAGTACTTC. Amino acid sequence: CATSRADRSTTQYF.